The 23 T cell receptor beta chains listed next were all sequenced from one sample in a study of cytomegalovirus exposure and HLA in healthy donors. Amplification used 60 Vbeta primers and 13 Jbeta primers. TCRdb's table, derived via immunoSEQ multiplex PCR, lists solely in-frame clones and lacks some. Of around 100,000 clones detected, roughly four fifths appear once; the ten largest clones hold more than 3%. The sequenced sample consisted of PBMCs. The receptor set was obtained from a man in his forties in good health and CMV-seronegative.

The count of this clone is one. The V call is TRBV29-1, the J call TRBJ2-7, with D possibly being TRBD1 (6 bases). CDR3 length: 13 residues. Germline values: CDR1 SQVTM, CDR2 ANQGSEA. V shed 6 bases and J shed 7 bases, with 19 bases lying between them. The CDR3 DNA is TGCAGCGTAGGACAGTACATATTTGGGGAGCAGTACTTC. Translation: CSVGQYIFGEQYF.

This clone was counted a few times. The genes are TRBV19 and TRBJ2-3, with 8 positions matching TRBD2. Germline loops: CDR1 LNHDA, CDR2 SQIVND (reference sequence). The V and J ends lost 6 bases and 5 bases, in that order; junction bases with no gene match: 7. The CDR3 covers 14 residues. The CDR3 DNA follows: TGTGCCAGTAGCGGGGGGGCCGGTAAAGATACGCAGTATTTT. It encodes CASSGGAGKDTQYF.

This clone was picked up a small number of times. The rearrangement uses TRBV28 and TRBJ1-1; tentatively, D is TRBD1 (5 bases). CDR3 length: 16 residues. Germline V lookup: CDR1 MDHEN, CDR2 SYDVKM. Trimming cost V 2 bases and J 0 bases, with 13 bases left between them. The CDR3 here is CASSLIQVRMNTEAFF. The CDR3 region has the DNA TGTGCCAGCAGTTTAATACAGGTTCGAATGAACACTGAAGCTTTCTTT.

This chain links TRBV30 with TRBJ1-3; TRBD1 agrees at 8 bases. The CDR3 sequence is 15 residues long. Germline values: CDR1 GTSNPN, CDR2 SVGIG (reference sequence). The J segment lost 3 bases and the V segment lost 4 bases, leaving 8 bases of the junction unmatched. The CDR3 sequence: CAWNLQGVFGNTIYF. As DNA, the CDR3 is TGTGCCTGGAACCTACAGGGGGTCTTTGGAAACACCATATATTTT.

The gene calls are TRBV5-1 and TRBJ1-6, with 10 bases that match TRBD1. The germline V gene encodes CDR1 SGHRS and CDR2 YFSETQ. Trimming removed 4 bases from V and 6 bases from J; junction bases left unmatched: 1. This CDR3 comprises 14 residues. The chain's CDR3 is CASSRDRGNSPLHF. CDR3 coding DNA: TGCGCCAGCAGCCGGGACAGGGGTAATTCACCCCTCCACTTT.

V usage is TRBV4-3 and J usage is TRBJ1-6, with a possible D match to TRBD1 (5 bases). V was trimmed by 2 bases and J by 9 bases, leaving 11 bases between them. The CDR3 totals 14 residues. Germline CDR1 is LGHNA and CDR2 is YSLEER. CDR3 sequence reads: CASSQQGTASPLHF. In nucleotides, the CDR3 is TGCGCCAGCAGCCAACAGGGCACGGCTTCACCCCTCCACTTT.

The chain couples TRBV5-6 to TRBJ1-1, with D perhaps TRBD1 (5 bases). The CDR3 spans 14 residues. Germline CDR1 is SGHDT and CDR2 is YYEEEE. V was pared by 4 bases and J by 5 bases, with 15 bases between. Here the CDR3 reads CASSLDPGGTEAFF. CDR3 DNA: TGTGCCAGCAGCCTCGACCCGGGGGGAACTGAAGCTTTCTTT. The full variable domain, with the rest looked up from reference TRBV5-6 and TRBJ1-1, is DAGVTQSPTHLIKTRGQQVTLRCSPKSGHDTVSWYQQALGQGPQFIFQYYEEEERQRGNFPDRFSGHQFPNYSSELNVNALLLGDSALYLCASSLDPGGTEAFFGQGTRLTVV.

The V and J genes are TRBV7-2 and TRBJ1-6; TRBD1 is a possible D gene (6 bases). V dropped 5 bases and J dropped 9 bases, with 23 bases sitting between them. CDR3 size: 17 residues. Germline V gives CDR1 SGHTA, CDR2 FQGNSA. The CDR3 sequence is CASSQGLGWGIGSPLHF. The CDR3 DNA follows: TGTGCCAGCAGCCAGGGGCTGGGGTGGGGGATCGGTTCACCCCTCCACTTT.

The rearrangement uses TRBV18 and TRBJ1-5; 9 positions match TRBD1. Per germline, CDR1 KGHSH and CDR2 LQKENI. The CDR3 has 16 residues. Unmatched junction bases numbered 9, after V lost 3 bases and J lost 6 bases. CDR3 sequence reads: CASSPSTGGMSQPQHF. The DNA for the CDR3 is TGTGCCAGCTCACCCTCTACAGGGGGCATGAGTCAGCCCCAGCATTTT.

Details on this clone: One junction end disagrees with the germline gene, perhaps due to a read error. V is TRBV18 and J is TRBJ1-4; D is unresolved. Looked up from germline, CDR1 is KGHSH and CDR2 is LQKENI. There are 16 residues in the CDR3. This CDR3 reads CASSSPVSSSNEKLFF. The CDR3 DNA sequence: TGTGCCAGCTCATCACCAGTAAGCTCCTCTAATGAAAAACTGTTTTTT.

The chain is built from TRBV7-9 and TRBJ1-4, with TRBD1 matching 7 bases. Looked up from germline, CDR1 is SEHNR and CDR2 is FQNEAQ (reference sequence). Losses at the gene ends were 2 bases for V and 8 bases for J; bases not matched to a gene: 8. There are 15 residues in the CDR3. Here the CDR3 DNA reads TGTGCCAGCAGCTTATCTGGGACAGATTACGAAAAACTGTTTTTT. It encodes CASSLSGTDYEKLFF.

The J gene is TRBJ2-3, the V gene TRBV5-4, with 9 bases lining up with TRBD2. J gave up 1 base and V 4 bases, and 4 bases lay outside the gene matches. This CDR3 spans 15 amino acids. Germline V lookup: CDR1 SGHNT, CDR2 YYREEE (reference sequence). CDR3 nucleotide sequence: TGTGCCAGCAGCCCGGCGGGGGGGCGCACAGATACGCAGTATTTT. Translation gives CASSPAGGRTDTQYF.

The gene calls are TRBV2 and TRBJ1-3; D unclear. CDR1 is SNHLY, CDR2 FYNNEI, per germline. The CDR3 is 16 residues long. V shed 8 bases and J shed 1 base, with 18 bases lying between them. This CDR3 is CASVSPHGVSGNTIYF. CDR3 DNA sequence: TGTGCCAGCGTCTCCCCCCACGGAGTTTCTGGAAACACCATATATTTT.

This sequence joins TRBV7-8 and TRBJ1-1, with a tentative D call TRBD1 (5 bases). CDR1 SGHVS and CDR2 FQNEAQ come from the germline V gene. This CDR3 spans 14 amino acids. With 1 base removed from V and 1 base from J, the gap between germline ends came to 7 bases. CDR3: CASSLVQGNTEAFF. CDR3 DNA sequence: TGTGCCAGCAGCTTAGTCCAGGGGAACACTGAAGCTTTCTTT.

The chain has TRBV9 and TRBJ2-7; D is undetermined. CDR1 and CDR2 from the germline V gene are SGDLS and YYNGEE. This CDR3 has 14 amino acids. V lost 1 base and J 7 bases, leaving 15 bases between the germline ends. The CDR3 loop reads CASSVSGYYEEQYF. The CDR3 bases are TGTGCCAGCAGCGTAAGTGGGTACTACGAGGAGCAGTACTTC.

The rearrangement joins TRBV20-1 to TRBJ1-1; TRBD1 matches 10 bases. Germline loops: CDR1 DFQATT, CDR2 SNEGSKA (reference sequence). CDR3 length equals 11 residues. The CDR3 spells CRGTGAAEAFF. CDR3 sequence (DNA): TGCAGGGGGACAGGGGCCGCTGAAGCTTTCTTT.

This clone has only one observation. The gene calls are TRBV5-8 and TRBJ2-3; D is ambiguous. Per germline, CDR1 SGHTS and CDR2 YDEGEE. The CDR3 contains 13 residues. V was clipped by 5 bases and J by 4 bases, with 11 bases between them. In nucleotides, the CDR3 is TGTGCCAGCAGACCGCTAGACGCAGATACGCAGTATTTT. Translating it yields CASRPLDADTQYF.

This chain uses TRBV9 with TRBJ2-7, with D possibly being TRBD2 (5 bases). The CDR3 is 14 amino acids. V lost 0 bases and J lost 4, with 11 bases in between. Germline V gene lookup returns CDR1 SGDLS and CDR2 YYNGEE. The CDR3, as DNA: TGTGCCAGCAGCGTAGCGGGCGAGGGATACGAGCAGTACTTC. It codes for CASSVAGEGYEQYF.

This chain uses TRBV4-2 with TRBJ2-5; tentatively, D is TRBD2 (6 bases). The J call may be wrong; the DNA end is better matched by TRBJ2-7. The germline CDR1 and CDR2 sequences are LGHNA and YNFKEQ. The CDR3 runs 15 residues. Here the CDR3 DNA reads TGTGCCAGCAGCCAAGATCTCGGGAGCTCCTACGAGCAGTACTTC. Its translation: CASSQDLGSSYEQYF.

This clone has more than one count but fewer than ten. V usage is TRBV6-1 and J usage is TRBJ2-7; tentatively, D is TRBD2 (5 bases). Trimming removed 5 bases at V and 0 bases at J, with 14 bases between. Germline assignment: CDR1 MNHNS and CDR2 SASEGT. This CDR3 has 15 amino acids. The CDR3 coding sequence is TGTGCCAGCAGTATAAGGACTTGGGGCTCCTACGAGCAGTACTTC. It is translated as CASSIRTWGSYEQYF.

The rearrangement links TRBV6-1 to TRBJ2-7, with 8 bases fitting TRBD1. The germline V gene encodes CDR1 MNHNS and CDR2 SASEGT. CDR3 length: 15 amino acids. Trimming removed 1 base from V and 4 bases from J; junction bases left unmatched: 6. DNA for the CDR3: TGTGCCAGCAGTGAAGTGGGCAGGGGGCGATACGAGCAGTACTTC. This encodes CASSEVGRGRYEQYF.

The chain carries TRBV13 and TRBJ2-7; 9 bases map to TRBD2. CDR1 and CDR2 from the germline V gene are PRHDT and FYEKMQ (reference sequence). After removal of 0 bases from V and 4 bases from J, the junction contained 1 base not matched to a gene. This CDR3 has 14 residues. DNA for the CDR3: TGTGCCAGCAGCTTAGGGGGACTAGCTTACGAGCAGTACTTC. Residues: CASSLGGLAYEQYF.

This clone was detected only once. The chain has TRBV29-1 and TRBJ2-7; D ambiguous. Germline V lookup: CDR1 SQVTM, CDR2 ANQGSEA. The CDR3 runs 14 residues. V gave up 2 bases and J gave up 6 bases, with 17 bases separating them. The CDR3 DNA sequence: TGCAGCGTTGAACCGGTGGCAGGCCCAGGCGAGCAGTACTTC. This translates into CSVEPVAGPGEQYF.